This is a list of T cell receptor beta chains from one sample in a study of persistence of HIV-infected CD4 T cells. Libraries were prepared by immunoSEQ multiplex PCR; TCRdb keeps only in-frame clonotypes and omits some of them. The sample consists of some 30,000 clones, 82% of them appearing once. No antigen has been assigned to these receptors. The starting material was CD4+ T cells sorted from PBMCs after roughly 18-hour stimulation, obtained from a patient who received antiretroviral therapy. Receptors were obtained from an adult woman with HIV who was CMV-seropositive. The CDR3 runs from the conserved cysteine through the conserved F or W. The D gene is left open where the match is weak. A row's size may be missing; if present it is once, few, many or a size class.

D	V	J	size	DNA	CDR3
-	TRBV24-1	TRBJ1-2	-	TGTGCCACCAGTGATACTGGGACACGAGGCTACACCTTC	CATSDTGTRGYTF
-	TRBV5-1	TRBJ2-7	-	TGCGCCAGCAGCTTGGCACTCCTCTCCTACGAGCAGTACTTC	CASSLALLSYEQYF
TRBD2	TRBV19	TRBJ2-1	-	TGTGCCAGTAGTACTCAGGCGCTAGCGGGAGTCGGTGAGCAGTTCTTC	CASSTQALAGVGEQFF
TRBD1	TRBV6-5	TRBJ2-5	-	TGTGCCAGCAGTTACCTGAGGACAGGGAAGGGAGAGACCCAGTACTTC	CASSYLRTGKGETQYF
TRBD2	TRBV9	TRBJ2-1	-	TGTGCCAGCAGCGTAGAGGGACTAGCGGGATATGAGCAGTTCTTC	CASSVEGLAGYEQFF
TRBD1	TRBV2	TRBJ2-5	-	TGTGCCAGCAGTGCCAGGGGGCGAGGGGAGACCCAGTACTTC	CASSARGRGETQYF
-	TRBV7-9	TRBJ1-1	-	TGTGCCAGCAGCTTAGACGGATTAGGAACTGAAGCTTTCTTT	CASSLDGLGTEAFF
-	TRBV27	TRBJ1-6	-	TGTGCCAGCAGTTCTCAGGGTGGCAATTCACCCCTCCACTTT	CASSSQGGNSPLHF
-	TRBV30	TRBJ1-5	-	TGTGCCTGGAGTGTATCGTGGGGATCTCAGCCCCAGCATTTT	CAWSVSWGSQPQHF
-	TRBV6-4	TRBJ1-3	-	TGTGCCAGCGGTCAGGGTATCTACTCTGGAAACACCATATATTTT	CASGQGIYSGNTIYF
TRBD1	TRBV5-1	TRBJ2-3	-	TGCGCCAGCAGCTTGGCAGGACAGGTCACAGATACGCAGTATTTT	CASSLAGQVTDTQYF
-	TRBV28	TRBJ1-1	-	TGTGCCAGCAGTTTCTTGGCGTCTCGGACCAACACTGAAGCTTTCTTT	CASSFLASRTNTEAFF
-	TRBV7-6	TRBJ1-6	-	TGTGCCAGCAGCCTCACAGCAAATAATTCACCCCTCCACTTT	CASSLTANNSPLHF
TRBD1	TRBV24-1	TRBJ1-2	once	TGTGCCACAGGGGACAGGGGGCAGCGGGGCTACACCTTC	CATGDRGQRGYTF
-	TRBV5-4	TRBJ1-1	once	TGTGCCAGCAGCTTGGGCTCAGGGTGGGGCACTGAAGCTTTCTTT	CASSLGSGWGTEAFF
-	TRBV19	TRBJ2-5	-	TGTGCCAGTAGTATAGAGGCGAGGGAGACCCAGTACTTC	CASSIEARETQYF
-	TRBV3-1/TRBV3-2	TRBJ1-6	-	TGTGCCAGCGCGGCCTCAGGGAGACGGTCACCCCTCCACTTT	CASAASGRRSPLHF
-	TRBV2	TRBJ2-7	-	TGTGCCAGCACAAGTGAAACCTACGAGCAGTACTTC	CASTSETYEQYF
-	TRBV28	TRBJ1-2	-	TGTGCCAGCCAAGAAGGGGCAGGGTACTATGGCTACACCTTC	CASQEGAGYYGYTF
TRBD2	TRBV7-9	TRBJ2-5	-	TGTGCCAGCAGCCTTACTAGCGGGAGATACGAGACCCAGTACTTC	CASSLTSGRYETQYF
-	TRBV7-9	TRBJ1-3	-	TGTGCCAGCAGCTTAACCTTTACACTGGGAGCCACTGGAAACACCATATATTTT	CASSLTFTLGATGNTIYF
-	TRBV23-1	TRBJ1-2	-	TGCGCCAGCAGTCAAGCGGGCACCTTC	CASSQAGTF
TRBD2	TRBV28	TRBJ2-2	-	TGTGCCAGCACCCCGGGAGGGAACACCGGGGAGCTGTTTTTT	CASTPGGNTGELFF
-	TRBV4-3	TRBJ1-6	-	TGCGCCAGCAGCCAAGAATCAACAGGGAGGTCTCCCCTCCACTTT	CASSQESTGRSPLHF
-	TRBV5-6	TRBJ2-5	-	TGTGCCAGCAGCTTCCCTGACCTAGAAGAGACCCAGTACTTC	CASSFPDLEETQYF
TRBD2	TRBV6-1	TRBJ2-1	-	TGTGCCAGCAGTGAAACTAGCGGGAGGTACAATGAGCAGTTCTTC	CASSETSGRYNEQFF
-	TRBV6-6	TRBJ1-1	-	TGTGCCAGCAGTTCCCGGTTATCCGACGCGCGGACTGAAGCTTTCTTT	CASSSRLSDARTEAFF
TRBD1	TRBV29-1	TRBJ2-7	-	TGCAGCGTTTCCAGACGACAGGGGGCTTACGAGCAGTACTTC	CSVSRRQGAYEQYF
TRBD1	TRBV18	TRBJ2-7	-	TGTGCCAGCTCACCGGGGGGACAGGACTCCTACGAGCAGTACTTC	CASSPGGQDSYEQYF
TRBD1	TRBV7-8	TRBJ1-1	-	TGTGCCAGCAGGCGTCACAGGGGTAACCAGGGGCGTATGAACACTGAAGCTTTCTTT	CASRRHRGNQGRMNTEAFF
-	TRBV29-1	TRBJ1-2	-	TGCAGCATTACGATAGCACCTGGAAGAGCTTATGGCTACACCTTC	CSITIAPGRAYGYTF